This TCR beta chain appears in the sequencing data of a study of control samples from healthy donors and cancer patients. Using immunoSEQ multiplex PCR, the repertoire was profiled, and TCRdb retains in-frame clones only, with some absent. The sample shows around 250,000 clones, around 79% of them seen only once. The ends were cut back, 5 bases at V and 5 bases at J, with 18 bases in the middle. The CDR3 has 16 residues. Per germline, CDR1 SGHTA and CDR2 FQGTGA. The TCR originated in a woman in her sixties with lung cancer. The V gene is TRBV7-3, the J gene TRBJ2-2, with a weak D call TRBD2 (7 bases). Sequenced material: PBMCs. CDR3 loop: CASSPSGGTRTGELFF. In DNA, the CDR3 is TGTGCCAGCAGCCCCTCCGGGGGGACACGTACCGGGGAGCTGTTTTTT.